This entry lists 3 T cell receptor beta chains sequenced from one sample in a study of vaccination effects on CD4 cells after COVID-19. Clones were sequenced by immunoSEQ multiplex PCR, and TCRdb holds only the in-frame ones, with some missing. The data show 17,000 or so clones, with 70% seen just once and over 9% held by the top ten. Antigen-specific CD4+ T cells were expanded (with viral peptide pools) by the ViraFEST assay ahead of sequencing. Researchers isolated CD4+ T cells once approximately eleven days of culture had elapsed. Vaccine administered to participants consisted of two doses of either BNT162b2 or mRNA-1273. Their antigens remain unidentified. Sequenced material: CD4+ T cells from PBMCs cultured with SARS-CoV-2 spike peptides, taken after COVID-19 vaccination. These receptors were obtained from a human donor who received a COVID-19 vaccine.

This clone was detected a few times. The chain recombines TRBV9 with TRBJ1-1; D remains ambiguous. V dropped 3 bases and J dropped 0 bases, with 9 bases sitting between them. The CDR3 spans 14 residues. Germline V CDR1 and CDR2: SGDLS, YYNGEE. The DNA for the CDR3 is TGTGCCAGCAGCGGTCCGGGATTGAACACTGAAGCTTTCTTT. This translates into CASSGPGLNTEAFF.

The chain employs TRBV15 and TRBJ1-5; D unclear. Germline-derived CDR1 and CDR2 are LNHNV and YYDKDF (reference sequence). V lost 2 bases, J lost 5 bases, and 16 bases lay in between. The CDR3 covers 16 residues. For the CDR3, the DNA is TGTGCCACCAGCAGACCTGCGGGAGGCGCTGATCAGCCCCAGCATTTT. As protein: CATSRPAGGADQPQHF.

The V and J genes are TRBV20-1 and TRBJ2-1; D ambiguous. Germline CDR1 is DFQATT and CDR2 is SNEGSKA (reference sequence). This CDR3 spans 11 amino acids. With 5 bases removed from V and 5 bases from J, the gap between germline ends came to 7 bases. Here the CDR3 DNA reads TGCAGTGCTCAGCGAAACAATGAGCAGTTCTTC. Translated: CSAQRNNEQFF.